This T cell receptor beta chain appears in the sequencing data of a study of blood T cell repertoires in COVID-19. TCRdb keeps only in-frame clones here, not all; method: immunoSEQ multiplex PCR. The table shows 200,000 to 250,000 clones, with 70% to 85% occurring only once. Recruitment covered under 25 US areas and drew participants whose ages spanned roughly 18 to 100 years. Each recovered donor of Cohort 3 presented with two negative PCRs, clearance, or symptom resolution. Sequences were obtained from PBMCs or T cells enriched from blood (not recorded which). The receptor's source is a woman aged 60-75 years who had recovered from COVID-19.

This CDR3 is CASSQDAAGLNEKLFF. DNA of the CDR3: TGTGCCAGCAGCCAAGATGCGGCAGGACTTAATGAAAAACTGTTTTTT. This chain links TRBV3-1 (or the pseudogene TRBV3-2) with TRBJ1-4; D is uncertain. CDR3 length equals 16 residues. V dropped 0 bases and J dropped 4 bases, with 12 bases sitting between them. CDR1 is LGHDT and CDR2 is YNNKEL in the germline V gene (reference sequence).